These 11 T cell receptor beta chains originate from one sample sequenced in a study of cytomegalovirus exposure and HLA in healthy donors. TCRdb's table, derived via immunoSEQ multiplex PCR, lists solely in-frame clones and lacks some. The table lists 120,000 or so clones, approximately 87% of them singletons. Sequencing was carried out using PBMCs. The receptors derive from a woman aged 30 to 39 in good health and CMV-seropositive.

The gene calls are TRBV6-6 and TRBJ2-2; D is unclear. This CDR3 contains 15 residues. V was trimmed by 4 bases and J by 2 bases, leaving 11 bases between them. Per the germline V gene, CDR1 is MNHNY and CDR2 is SVGAGI (reference sequence). CDR3 nucleotide sequence: TGTGCCAGCAGTTTAGAGGCGCGAAACACCGGGGAGCTGTTTTTT. Translated, it gives CASSLEARNTGELFF.

In this sample, this clone turned up once. This chain links TRBV4-3 with TRBJ1-2, with a possible D match to TRBD1 (5 bases). CDR3 length: 16 residues. The germline gives CDR1 LGHNA, CDR2 YSLEER. V lost 0 bases, J lost 3 bases, and 14 bases lay in between. This CDR3 is CASSQDPAGLDYGYTF. CDR3 DNA sequence: TGCGCCAGCAGCCAAGATCCCGCGGGGCTGGACTATGGCTACACCTTC.

This clone was seen just once. V usage is TRBV6-6 and J usage is TRBJ2-3; the D gene is possibly TRBD2 (6 bases). The germline V gene has CDR1 MNHNY and CDR2 SVGAGI (reference sequence). This CDR3 comprises 13 residues. V was pared by 9 bases and J by 3 bases, with 13 bases between. CDR3 in amino acids: CASYSLATDTQYF. The CDR3 DNA follows: TGTGCCAGTTACAGTCTAGCGACAGATACGCAGTATTTT.

Comment on this clone: The identical CDR3 is also encoded by other nucleotide sequences in the sample. The chain links TRBV4-1 to TRBJ2-2; 10 positions agree with TRBD2. The CDR3 sequence is 16 residues long. V lost 1 base and J lost 4; bases outside the gene matches: 3. Germline CDR1 is MGHRA and CDR2 is YSYEKL. The CDR3 is CASSQGLAGVTGELFF. The CDR3 nucleotides read TGCGCCAGCAGCCAAGGGCTAGCGGGGGTCACCGGGGAGCTGTTTTTT.

The chain combines TRBV4-1 with TRBJ2-7; 12 bases fit TRBD2. Germline CDR1 reads MGHRA; CDR2 reads YSYEKL. The CDR3 has 15 amino acids. V was clipped by 2 bases and J by 5 bases; unmatched bases: 4. The CDR3 bases are TGCGCCAGCAGCCAACCGACTAGCGGGAGACACGAGCAGTACTTC. Translation gives CASSQPTSGRHEQYF.

The rearrangement uses TRBV19 and TRBJ2-7; possible D gene TRBD2, 5 bases. This CDR3 region has 15 residues. From germline, CDR1 is LNHDA and CDR2 SQIVND (reference sequence). Trimming removed 5 bases from V and 2 bases from J, with 16 bases in between. CDR3 in amino acids: CASSPRPGFTYEQYF. The CDR3 DNA follows: TGTGCCAGTAGTCCCAGGCCGGGATTTACCTACGAGCAGTACTTC. Variable domain in full (rest from reference TRBV19 and TRBJ2-7): DGGITQSPKYLFRKEGQNVTLSCEQNLNHDAMYWYRQDPGQGLRLIYYSQIVNDFQKGDIAEGYSVSREKKESFPLTVTSAQKNPTAFYLCASSPRPGFTYEQYFGPGTRLTVT.

The chain couples TRBV7-2 to TRBJ2-4, with unresolved D. The CDR3 length is 16 residues. Germline values: CDR1 SGHTA, CDR2 FQGNSA. Trimming removed 3 bases at V and 3 bases at J, with 15 bases between. Written as DNA, the CDR3 is TGTGCCAGCAGCTTTAGCCCCCTCGGTGGCAAAAACATTCAGTACTTC. Protein: CASSFSPLGGKNIQYF. The whole variable domain, filled in from reference TRBV7-2 and TRBJ2-4, reads GAGVSQSPSNKVTEKGKDVELRCDPISGHTALYWYRQSLGQGLEFLIYFQGNSAPDKSGLPSDRFSAERTGGSVSTLTIQRTQQEDSAVYLCASSFSPLGGKNIQYFGAGTRLSVL.

The rearrangement joins TRBV11-1 to TRBJ2-2; 7 nucleotides agree with TRBD1. V lost 5 bases and J lost 7; bases outside the gene matches: 1. The CDR3 runs 12 residues. CDR1 SGHAT and CDR2 FQDESV come from the germline V gene (reference sequence). CDR3 in DNA: TGTGCCAGCAGCCGACAGGGCGGGGAGCTGTTTTTT. It yields the protein CASSRQGGELFF.

V gene TRBV29-1 combines with J gene TRBJ2-7; TRBD1 is a possible D gene (6 bases). V lost 1 base and J lost 3, with 13 bases in between. The CDR3 contains 14 residues. Per germline, CDR1 SQVTM and CDR2 ANQGSEA. CDR3 nucleotides: TGCAGCGTTGAAGGGCAAGGGGGTCACTACGAGCAGTACTTC. Encoded protein: CSVEGQGGHYEQYF.

This clone was counted at least ten times. J is TRBJ2-5 and V is TRBV5-1, with TRBD1 matching over 9 bases. The CDR3 is made up of 16 amino acids. Germline V lookup: CDR1 SGHRS, CDR2 YFSETQ. The V segment lost 2 bases and the J segment 5 bases; nucleotides outside the gene matches: 10. This CDR3 is CASSFPPGQGGETQYF. DNA of the CDR3: TGCGCCAGCAGCTTCCCCCCGGGACAGGGTGGGGAGACCCAGTACTTC.

This chain uses TRBV6-5 with TRBJ1-1, with a tentative D call TRBD1 (5 bases). The CDR3 is 13 amino acids. Trimming stripped 10 bases from V and 1 base from J, with 13 bases between. Germline CDR1 MNHEY, CDR2 SVGAGI. The CDR3 DNA reads TGTGCCACCAGCGCGGGGCCGAACACTGAAGCTTTCTTT. Residues: CATSAGPNTEAFF.